The 16 T cell receptor beta chains given below trace back to one sample, sequenced in a study of T-cell memory formation after mild COVID-19. TCRdb re-called the 5' RACE reads through MiXCR, storing one row per CDR3 protein. Among fewer than 700,000 distinct CDR3 sequences listed, roughly 17% were seen once. Sample: PBMCs or a T cell subset sorted from them (not recorded which). The receptors come from an adult woman who had mild COVID-19 (a few samples of this study predate the infection). Cell type and time point are not known.

The chain is built from TRBV7-9 and TRBJ1-2; D ambiguous. CDR1 and CDR2 (germline): SEHNR, FQNEAQ (reference sequence). The CDR3 is made up of 15 amino acids. Trimming stripped 5 bases from V and 3 bases from J, with 16 bases between. Written as DNA, the CDR3 is TGTGCCAGCAGCATAGTTCGGGGATTAGACTATGGCTACACCTTC. It specifies CASSIVRGLDYGYTF.

This chain connects TRBV3-1 to TRBJ1-5; D ambiguous. The ends were cut back, 4 bases at V and 6 bases at J, with 10 bases in the middle. Germline-derived CDR1 and CDR2 are LGHDT and YNNKEL (reference sequence). CDR3 length equals 13 residues. The CDR3 DNA is TGTGCCAGCAGCCCCAACGAGGGTCAGCCCCAGCATTTT. This sequence encodes CASSPNEGQPQHF. The full variable domain, its missing parts supplied by reference TRBV3-1 and TRBJ1-5, is DTAVSQTPKYLVTQMGNDKSIKCEQNLGHDTMYWYKQDSKKFLKIMFSYNNKELIINETVPNRFSPKSPDKAHLNLHINSLELGDSAVYFCASSPNEGQPQHFGDGTRLSIL.

The chain has TRBV15 and TRBJ2-5; 12 bases align to TRBD1. With 5 bases clipped from V and 5 bases from J, the junction kept 15 bases outside the gene matches. CDR3 length: 18 amino acids. Germline-derived CDR1 and CDR2 are LNHNV and YYDKDF (reference sequence). CDR3 loop: CATSPWGQGAGEFETQYF. The CDR3 DNA reads TGTGCCACCAGCCCTTGGGGACAGGGGGCTGGAGAATTTGAGACCCAGTACTTC.

This clonotype was counted only a few times. For the CDR3, the DNA is TGTGCCACCAGTGATTTCAGCCTAGCTTCCTACAATGAGCAGTTCTTC. Translating gives CATSDFSLASYNEQFF. This chain uses TRBV24-1 with TRBJ2-1, with a tentative D call TRBD2 (5 bases). Germline values: CDR1 KGHDR, CDR2 SFDVKD. This CDR3 is built from 16 residues. Trimming took off 1 base at V and 1 base at J, with 10 bases between the two ends.

This clonotype was recorded at least ten times. The chain has TRBV5-5 and TRBJ1-1; perhaps TRBD1 as D (5 bases). Germline CDR1 is SGHKS and CDR2 is YYEKEE (reference sequence). The length of the CDR3 is 14 residues. Trimming took 2 bases from V and 2 from J, leaving 10 bases between them. The CDR3 coding sequence is TGTGCCAGCAGCTTAGGGGCGGTTAACACTGAAGCTTTCTTT. Its protein product is CASSLGAVNTEAFF.

There are many counts of this clonotype. The CDR3 nucleotides are TGCGCCAGCAGCCTTCGGATGGGGAATGAGCAGTTCTTC. This sequence encodes CASSLRMGNEQFF. The genes are TRBV4-3 and TRBJ2-1; no clear D gene. The CDR3 covers 13 residues. V lost 4 bases to trimming and J lost 7 bases, with 11 bases between them. Germline V gene sequence: CDR1 LGHNA, CDR2 YSLEER.

The chain links TRBV15 to TRBJ2-3; TRBD2 might be the D (5 bases). This CDR3 contains 15 residues. The germline V and J ends were trimmed by 1 base and 0 bases, with 8 bases remaining between them. The germline V gene encodes CDR1 LNHNV and CDR2 YYDKDF (reference sequence). The CDR3 sequence: CATSRGWTSTDTQYF. The DNA of the CDR3 is TGTGCCACCAGCAGAGGGTGGACTAGCACAGATACGCAGTATTTT.

The V and J genes are TRBV5-6 and TRBJ1-2; no clear D gene. Trimming shortened V by 2 bases and J by 4 bases, and 15 bases separated the two germline ends. Germline CDR1 SGHDT, CDR2 YYEEEE. The CDR3 has 15 amino acids. This CDR3 reads CASSFPADFFYGYTF. CDR3 DNA: TGTGCCAGCAGCTTTCCGGCAGATTTCTTCTATGGCTACACCTTC.

This chain joins TRBV7-9 and TRBJ1-4, with 11 bases aligning to TRBD1. The V gene end was trimmed by 3 bases and the J gene end by 8 bases; junction bases not matched to a gene: 5. CDR3 size: 15 residues. Germline-derived CDR1 and CDR2 are SEHNR and FQNEAQ (reference sequence). DNA of the CDR3: TGTGCCAGCAGCTTTCCGGGACAGGGGGTAGAAAAACTGTTTTTT. This codes for CASSFPGQGVEKLFF. The full variable domain, in which reference TRBV7-9 and TRBJ1-4 provide the parts outside the CDR3, is DTGVSQNPRHKITKRGQNVTFRCDPISEHNRLYWYRQTLGQGPEFLTYFQNEAQLEKSRLLSDRFSAERPKGSFSTLEIQRTEQGDSAMYLCASSFPGQGVEKLFFGSGTQLSVL.

The J gene is TRBJ2-7, the V gene TRBV30; no firm D call. The CDR3 spans 13 residues. V lost 2 bases to trimming and J lost 12 bases, with 20 bases between them. Germline lookup yields CDR1 GTSNPN and CDR2 SVGIG (reference sequence). The chain's CDR3 is CAWSIDMTGERYF. In DNA form, the CDR3 reads TGTGCCTGGAGTATCGACATGACCGGTGAACGGTACTTC.

This rearrangement joins TRBV15 to TRBJ2-5; the D gene is possibly TRBD2 (6 bases). Germline lookup yields CDR1 LNHNV and CDR2 YYDKDF (reference sequence). CDR3 length: 14 residues. Trimming removed 1 base from V and 5 bases from J, with 11 bases in between. This chain's CDR3 is CATSRGSRGETQYF. As DNA, the CDR3 is TGTGCCACCAGCAGAGGCTCCCGGGGGGAGACCCAGTACTTC.

There are a few counts of this clonotype. The rearrangement links TRBV20-1 to TRBJ1-1, with a possible D match to TRBD1 (6 bases). Germline V gene lookup returns CDR1 DFQATT and CDR2 SNEGSKA (reference sequence). Trimming removed 3 bases from V and 3 bases from J, with 17 bases in between. The CDR3 has 15 amino acids. The CDR3, as DNA: TGCAGTGCTAGGAAGAATGGGGGGCACTACACTGAAGCTTTCTTT. Its protein is CSARKNGGHYTEAFF.

A few counts support this clonotype. The chain links TRBV19 to TRBJ2-7; TRBD2 might be the D (5 bases). Germline-derived CDR1 and CDR2 are LNHDA and SQIVND (reference sequence). CDR3 length equals 12 residues. V was cut by 6 bases and J by 7 bases, with 13 bases left in between. This CDR3 reads CASSPTGGEQYF. For the CDR3, the DNA is TGTGCCAGTAGCCCCACTGGCGGGGAGCAGTACTTC.

This clonotype has at least ten counts. This rearrangement joins TRBV6-5 to TRBJ2-2; 7 bases map to TRBD1. Per germline, CDR1 MNHEY and CDR2 SVGAGI. The CDR3 sequence is 16 residues long. V shed 0 bases, J shed 5 bases, and the junction held 6 bases outside the gene matches. Here the CDR3 reads CASSYSGTVRTGELFF. In DNA form, the CDR3 reads TGTGCCAGCAGTTACTCTGGGACAGTGAGGACCGGGGAGCTGTTTTTT.

This clonotype was detected many times. The rearrangement links TRBV7-2 to TRBJ2-2; 7 nucleotides match TRBD2. Germline lookup yields CDR1 SGHTA and CDR2 FQGNSA. The V segment lost 5 bases and the J segment 1 base; nucleotides outside the gene matches: 4. CDR3 length: 15 residues. CDR3 sequence: CASSRERGNTGELFF. The CDR3 DNA follows: TGTGCCAGCAGCCGGGAGCGGGGGAACACCGGGGAGCTGTTTTTT. Combining the CDR3 with reference TRBV7-2 and TRBJ2-2 gives the whole variable domain GAGVSQSPSNKVTEKGKDVELRCDPISGHTALYWYRQSLGQGLEFLIYFQGNSAPDKSGLPSDRFSAERTGGSVSTLTIQRTQQEDSAVYLCASSRERGNTGELFFGEGSRLTVL.

This clonotype has just a few counts. This sequence joins TRBV6-2 or TRBV6-3 and TRBJ2-1, with D hard to call. Germline CDR1 reads MNHEY; CDR2 reads SVGEGT. V lost 2 bases and J lost 7, with 9 bases in between. CDR3 size: 13 residues. The CDR3 nucleotides read TGTGCCAGCAGTTACCTCATTGGGAATGAGCAGTTCTTC. This codes for CASSYLIGNEQFF.